This T cell receptor beta chain was captured in a study of T cell responses to AZD1222 COVID-19 vaccine. Points from the study as a whole: Nearly half of unique spike-specific TCRs reportedly avoided B.1.351 and B.1.1.7 mutated regions. No day 14 peak samples; only post-peak repertoires were characterized. Clonal diversity was possibly underestimated, and white British individuals and females predominated among donors.

Both about-4-week and about-12-week second-dose recipients were combined. CDR1 is MDHEN, CDR2 SYDVKM, per germline. This CDR3 spans 15 amino acids. V trimming: 5 bases; J trimming: 4 bases; junction bases outside the gene matches: 10. Sequenced by immunoSEQ multiplex PCR; TCRdb stores in-frame clones only, minus some. The sample lists 150,000 or so clones, roughly 94% seen once, with approximately 1.2% in the top ten. With respect to this clone: Its antigen is undetermined.

The rearrangement links TRBV28 to TRBJ1-2; 7 bases line up with TRBD1. The sequence derives from an adult who received the AZD1222 COVID-19 vaccine. Source: peripheral blood, taken 28 days after the second AZD1222 dose. CDR3 DNA sequence: TGTGCCAGCAGTCCCTCCGACAGGGAGGGCTATGGCTACACCTTC. Protein sequence: CASSPSDREGYGYTF.